A selection of T cell receptor beta chains follows, all from one sample in a study of blood T cell repertoires in COVID-19. TCRdb keeps only in-frame clones here, not all; method: immunoSEQ multiplex PCR. The table includes some 60,000 clones, 80% to 95% detected once. The sample was peripheral blood. Source of these receptors: a human donor in a cohort sampled during active COVID-19. Both conserved end residues are part of each CDR3. D genes are given only for firm matches. Part of the rows lack a size; the others show once, few, many or a class for expanded clones.

NA,TRBD2,TRBV5-1,TRBJ2-5,CASSLVASGQETQYF,TGCGCCAGCAGCTTGGTCGCTAGCGGCCAAGAGACCCAGTACTTC
NA,NA,TRBV7-3,TRBJ2-2,CASSPRGAGELFF,TGTGCCAGCAGCCCCAGGGGGGCCGGGGAGCTGTTTTTT
NA,NA,TRBV15,TRBJ1-1,CATNPGHGNTEAFF,TGTGCCACCAACCCGGGACACGGGAATACTGAAGCTTTCTTT
NA,NA,TRBV9,TRBJ1-5,CASSPTTGSGQPQHF,TGTGCCAGCAGCCCTACAACAGGGTCCGGTCAGCCCCAGCATTTT
NA,NA,TRBV6-5,TRBJ1-5,CASGQRVKNQPQHF,TGTGCCAGCGGACAGAGGGTAAAAAATCAGCCCCAGCATTTT
NA,TRBD1,TRBV5-1,TRBJ1-2,CASSPGQGNYGYTF,TGCGCCAGCAGCCCGGGACAGGGGAACTATGGCTACACCTTC
NA,TRBD2,TRBV5-4,TRBJ2-5,CASRRTSGAQETQYF,TGTGCCAGCAGACGGACTAGCGGAGCACAAGAGACCCAGTACTTC
NA,TRBD2,TRBV4-1,TRBJ2-1,CASSQVSRLSGTHEQFF,TGCGCCAGCAGCCAAGTTTCGAGGTTGAGCGGGACCCATGAGCAGTTCTTC
NA,NA,TRBV7-3,TRBJ2-3,CASSLTGLRTDTQYF,TGTGCCAGCAGCTTAACGGGACTTCGCACAGATACGCAGTATTTT
NA,TRBD1,TRBV19,TRBJ2-7,CASSRDRGNRNEQYF,TGTGCCAGTAGTCGGGACAGGGGTAATCGGAACGAGCAGTACTTC
NA,NA,TRBV6-2/TRBV6-3,TRBJ1-1,CASSHPPVSTEAFF,TGTGCCAGCAGTCACCCCCCGGTTTCCACTGAAGCTTTCTTT
NA,TRBD1,TRBV5-8,TRBJ1-2,CASSGLLGQRTNYGYTF,TGTGCCAGCAGCGGATTACTGGGACAGCGTACTAACTATGGCTACACCTTC
NA,NA,TRBV2,TRBJ1-5,CASSDKGGNQPQHF,TGTGCCAGCAGTGATAAAGGAGGCAATCAGCCCCAGCATTTT
NA,NA,TRBV4-1,TRBJ1-2,CASSQDRTASRRGYTF,TGCGCCAGCAGCCAAGATCGAACAGCCAGCCGGCGTGGCTACACCTTC
NA,NA,TRBV3-1/TRBV3-2,TRBJ2-7,CASSRTVSYEQYF,TGTGCCAGCAGCCGAACGGTCTCCTACGAGCAGTACTTC
NA,TRBD2,TRBV28,TRBJ2-5,CASRSGTSGQETQYF,TGTGCCAGCAGATCCGGGACTAGCGGGCAAGAGACCCAGTACTTC
NA,NA,TRBV4-1,TRBJ1-2,CASSQGLSTYGYTF,TGCGCCAGCAGCCAAGGACTTTCAACCTATGGCTACACCTTC
once,TRBD2,TRBV30,TRBJ2-3,CAWGPSGSSTDTQYF,TGTGCCTGGGGGCCTAGCGGATCTAGCACAGATACGCAGTATTTT
NA,TRBD2,TRBV10-3,TRBJ2-7,CAISGTSGGYEQYF,TGTGCCATCAGCGGGACTAGCGGAGGCTACGAGCAGTACTTC
NA,TRBD1,TRBV19,TRBJ1-1,CAAGGQIAEAFF,TGTGCCGCAGGGGGCCAAATCGCTGAAGCTTTCTTT
NA,TRBD2,TRBV27,TRBJ2-3,CASSRPPLAGGSTDTQYF,TGTGCCAGCAGCCGACCCCCTCTAGCGGGGGGTAGCACAGATACGCAGTATTTT
NA,NA,TRBV3-1/TRBV3-2,TRBJ2-7,CASSQGAGVSYEQYF,TGTGCCAGCAGCCAAGGAGCCGGGGTCTCCTACGAGCAGTACTTC
NA,NA,TRBV12-3/TRBV12-4,TRBJ2-2,CASSSVAGELFF,TGTGCCAGCAGTTCAGTTGCCGGGGAGCTGTTTTTT
once,NA,TRBV6-5,TRBJ2-7,CASNKDKFYEQYF,TGTGCCAGCAATAAGGACAAGTTCTACGAGCAGTACTTC
NA,NA,TRBV5-1,TRBJ2-5,CASSSGQTYGETQYF,TGCGCCAGCAGTTCTGGACAGACCTATGGGGAGACCCAGTACTTC
NA,TRBD1,TRBV7-8,TRBJ1-4,CASGDRGVSNEKLFF,TGTGCCAGCGGGGACAGGGGAGTTTCTAATGAAAAACTGTTTTTT
NA,TRBD1,TRBV19,TRBJ1-2,CASALGQAQGGYTF,TGTGCCAGTGCCCTCGGACAGGCGCAGGGTGGCTACACCTTC
NA,NA,TRBV5-1,TRBJ2-7,CASRPLDSSSYEQYF,TGCGCCAGCAGACCTTTGGACAGTAGCTCCTACGAGCAGTACTTC
NA,TRBD1,TRBV15,TRBJ2-7,CATSINPGQVVDEQYF,TGTGCCACCAGCATAAACCCGGGACAGGTCGTCGACGAGCAGTACTTC
NA,NA,TRBV7-3,TRBJ2-1,CASSLMVDTSYNEQFF,TGTGCCAGCAGCTTAATGGTGGACACCTCCTACAATGAGCAGTTCTTC
once,TRBD2,TRBV18,TRBJ2-7,CASSPPMAGGYEQYF,TGTGCCAGCTCACCACCTATGGCGGGAGGGTACGAGCAGTACTTC
NA,TRBD2,TRBV29-1,TRBJ2-2,CSVAKSGRYTGELFF,TGCAGCGTTGCAAAGAGCGGGAGGTACACCGGGGAGCTGTTTTTT
NA,TRBD2,TRBV19,TRBJ2-6,CASSGGVYGANVLTF,TGTGCCAGTAGTGGGGGGGTGTACGGGGCCAACGTCCTGACTTTC